The 17 T cell receptor beta chains given below trace back to one sample, sequenced in a study of blood T cell repertoires in COVID-19. The data were produced by immunoSEQ multiplex PCR, yet TCRdb's version contains in-frame clones alone and is incomplete. This table holds 200,000 to 250,000 clones, about 87% found once. Sequenced material: PBMCs or T cells enriched from blood (not recorded which). These receptors were obtained from a woman between 25 and 40 years old who had been exposed to COVID-19.

The chain employs TRBV5-1 and TRBJ2-7, with D uncertain. The V end lost 0 bases, the J end lost 7 bases, and 11 bases lay between the germline ends. The CDR3 runs 13 residues. Germline V gene data show CDR1 as SGHRS and CDR2 as YFSETQ. The CDR3 DNA reads TGCGCCAGCAGCTTGGCGCCTAGGAGAGAGCAGTACTTC. Translated, it gives CASSLAPRREQYF.

CDR3 sequence: CASSLVARKTYNEQFF. DNA for the CDR3: TGCGCCAGCAGCTTGGTGGCGCGGAAGACCTACAATGAGCAGTTCTTC. The rearrangement joins TRBV5-1 to TRBJ2-1; D remains ambiguous. V lost 0 bases to trimming and J lost 2 bases, with 12 bases between them. The CDR3 loop spans 16 amino acids. Per germline, CDR1 SGHRS and CDR2 YFSETQ.

This clone was observed a few times. This chain joins TRBV30 and TRBJ2-1, with TRBD2 matching over 9 bases. Germline V gene data show CDR1 as GTSNPN and CDR2 as SVGIG (reference sequence). Losses at the gene ends were 0 bases for V and 6 bases for J; bases not matched to a gene: 3. CDR3 length: 14 residues. CDR3 sequence reads: CAWSVVAGVNEQFF. The DNA for the CDR3 is TGTGCCTGGAGTGTAGTAGCGGGAGTCAATGAGCAGTTCTTC.

This rearrangement joins TRBV19 to TRBJ1-2, with 9 bases fitting TRBD1. The germline CDR1 and CDR2 sequences are LNHDA and SQIVND (reference sequence). V lost 4 bases to trimming and J lost 0 bases; unmatched junction nucleotides: 9. The CDR3 has 17 residues. The CDR3 loop is CASSRAGTGTTNYGYTF. The CDR3 DNA is TGTGCCAGTAGTAGAGCCGGGACAGGGACCACTAACTATGGCTACACCTTC.

The chain links TRBV12-5 to TRBJ2-1; 8 bases map to TRBD2. Germline V gene sequence: CDR1 LGHNT, CDR2 FRNRAP. The CDR3 covers 16 residues. The V gene end was trimmed by 4 bases and the J gene end by 0 bases; junction bases not matched to a gene: 5. CDR3 sequence (DNA): TGTGCTAGTGGTTCCCCAAGCGGGAGCTCCTACAATGAGCAGTTCTTC. Encoded protein: CASGSPSGSSYNEQFF.

Comments on this clone: At one end the junction does not follow the germline gene, possibly because of a read error. The rearrangement joins TRBV12-3 or TRBV12-4 to TRBJ2-7; D gene uncertain. The CDR3 covers 12 residues. The CDR3 nucleotides read TGTGCCAACAGTTTCTCTACCTACGAGCAGTACTTC. Translating gives CANSFSTYEQYF.

This clone was recorded only once. The chain uses TRBV11-2 and TRBJ2-7, with D possibly being TRBD2 (6 bases). V lost 5 bases to trimming and J lost 9 bases, with 11 bases between them. In germline, CDR1 is SGHAT, CDR2 FQNNGV. The CDR3 covers 11 residues. CDR3 loop: CASSPGVVQYF. CDR3 coding DNA: TGTGCCAGCAGCCCGGGAGTGGTGCAGTACTTC.

The chain combines TRBV5-1 with TRBJ2-5; 9 nucleotides align to TRBD1. CDR3 length: 15 amino acids. Unmatched junction bases numbered 1, after V lost 0 bases and J lost 1 base. The germline V gene has CDR1 SGHRS and CDR2 YFSETQ. Here the CDR3 reads CASSLGDRVQETQYF. DNA for the CDR3: TGCGCCAGCAGCTTGGGGGACAGGGTCCAAGAGACCCAGTACTTC.

This clone was seen once. The chain has TRBV5-6 and TRBJ1-2; TRBD1 aligns across 9 bases. The CDR3 length is 16 residues. After removal of 2 bases from V and 4 bases from J, the junction contained 9 bases not matched to a gene. CDR1 and CDR2 from the germline V gene are SGHDT and YYEEEE. The CDR3 sequence: CASSFRTGAGLYGYTF. As DNA, the CDR3 is TGTGCCAGCAGCTTCCGGACAGGGGCGGGCCTCTATGGCTACACCTTC.

CDR3 residues: CASSQDVSYGYTF. For the CDR3, the DNA is TGTGCCAGCAGCCAAGACGTCAGCTATGGCTACACCTTC. The genes are TRBV14 and TRBJ1-2, with unresolved D. With 0 bases removed from V and 4 bases from J, the gap between germline ends came to 6 bases. Germline CDR1 and CDR2: SGHDN and FVKESK. This CDR3 comprises 13 residues.

CDR3: CASSFQGRNTEAFF. The CDR3 nucleotides read TGTGCCAGCAGCTTCCAGGGTAGGAACACTGAAGCTTTCTTT. This sequence joins TRBV7-9 and TRBJ1-1; tentative D call: TRBD1 (5 bases). The V gene's germline CDR1 is SEHNR and CDR2 FQNEAQ (reference sequence). V was pared by 3 bases and J by 1 base, with 9 bases between. There are 14 residues in the CDR3.

V is TRBV24-1 and J is TRBJ1-3, with D perhaps TRBD1 (6 bases). Trimming left V 3 bases short and J 0 bases short, with 8 bases between. CDR3 length equals 15 residues. Germline CDR1 KGHDR, CDR2 SFDVKD. Here the CDR3 DNA reads TGTGCCACCAGTGATAACAGGGACTCTGGAAACACCATATATTTT. It yields the protein CATSDNRDSGNTIYF.

The chain's CDR3 is CASSYKRFNYEQYF. CDR3 coding DNA: TGCGCCAGCAGTTATAAGCGATTTAACTACGAGCAGTACTTC. The rearrangement uses TRBV10-1 and TRBJ2-7; no clear D. V lost 5 bases, J lost 3 bases, and 14 bases lay in between. The CDR3 is 14 amino acids. Germline CDR1 reads WNHNN; CDR2 reads SYGVQD (reference sequence).

With respect to this clone: Distinct nucleotide sequences in the sample also encode this CDR3. The J gene is TRBJ1-2, the V gene TRBV27, with no clear D. The CDR3 spans 13 residues. From germline, CDR1 is MNHEY and CDR2 SMNVEV (reference sequence). V shed 2 bases and J shed 4 bases, with 8 bases lying between them. The CDR3 reads CASSLTGFYGYTF. The CDR3 DNA reads as TGTGCCAGCAGTTTAACCGGGTTCTATGGCTACACCTTC.

This chain joins TRBV27 and TRBJ1-6; the D gene is possibly TRBD1 (6 bases). The CDR3 spans 15 residues. CDR1 is MNHEY and CDR2 is SMNVEV in the germline V gene (reference sequence). V lost 5 bases to trimming and J lost 5 bases, with 13 bases between them. The CDR3 loop is CASSKQDRNNSPLHF. DNA for the CDR3: TGTGCCAGCAGTAAACAAGACAGGAATAATTCACCCCTCCACTTT.

A remark on this clone: In the same sample, other DNA sequences code for this CDR3. The chain recombines TRBV11-2 with TRBJ1-5; 9 bases agree with TRBD1. V gave up 3 bases and J gave up 6 bases; unmatched junction bases: 0. CDR3 length: 13 amino acids. Per germline, CDR1 SGHAT and CDR2 FQNNGV. In DNA, the CDR3 is TGTGCCAGCAGCTTGGACAGGGGTCAGCCCCAGCATTTT. This translates into CASSLDRGQPQHF. The whole variable domain, remainder taken from reference TRBV11-2 and TRBJ1-5, is EAGVAQSPRYKIIEKRQSVAFWCNPISGHATLYWYQQILGQGPKLLIQFQNNGVVDDSQLPKDRFSAERLKGVDSTLKIQPAKLEDSAVYLCASSLDRGQPQHFGDGTRLSIL.

This clone was counted a single time. This chain uses TRBV9 with TRBJ1-1, with TRBD1 matching 7 bases. CDR1 and CDR2 (germline): SGDLS, YYNGEE. The CDR3 totals 13 residues. The V gene end was trimmed by 4 bases and the J gene end by 8 bases; junction bases not matched to a gene: 8. CDR3 sequence (DNA): TGTGCCAGCAGCAAGGGACAGTTTACCGAAGCTTTCTTT. It translates to CASSKGQFTEAFF.